This T cell receptor beta chain was captured by sequencing in a study of CD8 T cells in ankylosing spondylitis. Study results and caveats: From matched ankylosing spondylitis synovial fluid, disease-linked clones were reportedly recovered at significantly enriched levels.

The trim removed 6 bases at V and 3 bases at J, leaving 5 bases unmatched. The CDR3 covers 13 residues. Germline values: CDR1 DFQATT, CDR2 SNEGSKA (reference sequence). As to this clonotype: The target antigen is unknown.

The authors made TCR beta libraries by quantitative 5'-RACE with molecular barcodes. TCRdb redid the calling of the 5' RACE reads with MiXCR, one entry per CDR3 protein. The sample lists hundreds of thousands of distinct CDR3 sequences, 25% to 30% occurring once. The sample was blood, either unsorted or a sorted T cell fraction (not recorded which). The receptor's source is a male donor with ankylosing spondylitis or in good health (not recorded which). This chain connects TRBV20-1 to TRBJ1-5, with 7 bases identical to TRBD1. In DNA, the CDR3 is TGCAGTGCCTCCGACAGGGTCAATCAGCCCCAGCATTTT. Translating it yields CSASDRVNQPQHF.